The 31 T cell receptor beta chains given below trace back to one sample, sequenced in a study of T cell repertoires in cytomegalovirus infection (dated by TCRdb to between 2018 and 2020). Sequencing was carried out with an Illumina HiSeq 1500. The public reads were run again by TCRdb, first through fastp at Q25 and then through MiXCR, and only productive beta chains were kept. Rows are combined by CDR3 protein, so each entry shows the most common genes and DNA. The sample table holds about 260,000 distinct CDR3 sequences, of which 12% to 15% were seen once. In total, the top ten clones hold around 8.7% of the sample. Source material: PBMCs. These receptors originate from a human donor in good health (CMV status not recorded). Some clones in this sample may be carry-over from other donors' samples.

This clonotype was seen at least ten times. J is TRBJ2-1 and V is TRBV6-2 or TRBV6-3, with D possibly being TRBD2 (5 bases). This CDR3 is 13 amino acids long. Per germline, CDR1 MNHEY and CDR2 SVGEGT. The CDR3 DNA follows: TGTGCGGTAGAGGAGGAAACCTACAATGAGCAGTTCTTC. Translated: CAVEEETYNEQFF.

To note about this clonotype: A much larger clone is a single base away; this may be a read error. The chain recombines TRBV5-5 with TRBJ2-7; D is tentatively TRBD1 or TRBD2 (5 bases each). The CDR3 extends over 14 amino acids. Germline CDR1 and CDR2: SGHKS and YYEKEE (reference sequence). In DNA form, the CDR3 reads TGTGCCAGCAGCTTGTTGGCAGGGAGTGGCGAGCTGTACTTC. Translated: CASSLLAGSGELYF.

As DNA, the CDR3 is TGTGCCAGCAGCCCGGGACAGGGGGTTGAAAAACTGTTTTTT. Its protein product is CASSPGQGVEKLFF. This rearrangement joins TRBV6-2 or TRBV6-3 to TRBJ1-4, with TRBD1 matching 11 bases. Per germline, CDR1 MNHEY and CDR2 SVGEGT. The junction had 4 bases not matched to a gene; V was cut back by 6 bases and J by 7 bases. There are 14 residues in the CDR3.

This clonotype was seen a handful of times. CDR3 sequence: CASSRKPPDSTDTQYF. CDR3 in DNA: TGCGCCAGCAGCCGGAAGCCGCCTGACAGCACAGATACGCAGTATTTT. The rearrangement links TRBV4-1 to TRBJ2-3; D uncertain. From germline, CDR1 is MGHRA and CDR2 YSYEKL. Deletions cut 4 bases from V and 0 bases from J, with 14 bases between. The CDR3 totals 16 residues.

The chain joins TRBV9 to TRBJ2-1, with TRBD2 identical over 8 bases. The CDR3 length is 16 residues. Germline V gene data show CDR1 as SGDLS and CDR2 as YYNGEE. J was trimmed by 3 bases and V by 2 bases; bases with no gene match: 7. This chain's CDR3 is CASSVGGRPIYNEQFF. The CDR3 DNA follows: TGTGCCAGCAGCGTTGGCGGGAGGCCCATCTACAATGAGCAGTTCTTC.

This clonotype has more than one count but fewer than ten. V and J are TRBV4-1 and TRBJ1-2; tentatively, D is TRBD1 (6 bases). V lost 0 bases and J lost 7, with 12 bases in between. The CDR3 loop spans 14 amino acids. Germline loops: CDR1 MGHRA, CDR2 YSYEKL. The CDR3 sequence is CASSQDSSGAGYTF. The CDR3 DNA reads TGCGCCAGCAGCCAAGATAGCTCAGGGGCTGGCTACACCTTC.

At least ten counts were recorded for this clonotype. V is TRBV12-3 or TRBV12-4 and J is TRBJ2-1; 8 bases line up with TRBD2. Trimming cost V 7 bases and J 4 bases; bases outside gene matches: 6. The CDR3 is made up of 14 amino acids. The CDR3 here is CASTTAGEYNEQFF. The CDR3 nucleotides are TGTGCCAGCACGACAGCGGGAGAATACAATGAGCAGTTCTTC.

This clonotype was found a few times. This rearrangement joins TRBV15 to TRBJ2-1; D is ambiguous. The CDR3 spans 14 residues. Germline V CDR1 and CDR2: LNHNV, YYDKDF (reference sequence). V dropped 0 bases and J dropped 9 bases, with 12 bases sitting between them. The CDR3: CATSRDTFLGEQFF. Written as DNA, the CDR3 is TGTGCCACCAGCAGAGACACCTTCTTAGGTGAGCAGTTCTTC.

This rearrangement joins TRBV20-1 to TRBJ2-3; no definite D call. CDR1 DFQATT and CDR2 SNEGSKA come from the germline V gene (reference sequence). This CDR3 comprises 13 residues. Trimming left V 3 bases short and J 0 bases short, with 7 bases between. The CDR3 bases are TGCAGTGCTAGTCCAGTGAGCACAGATACGCAGTATTTT. It codes for CSASPVSTDTQYF.

This clonotype came up many times. The chain couples TRBV6-2 or TRBV6-3 to TRBJ2-7; tentative D call: TRBD2 (5 bases). Trimming took off 5 bases at V and 7 bases at J, with 15 bases between the two ends. CDR1 MNHEY and CDR2 SVGEGT come from the germline V gene. This CDR3 spans 13 amino acids. The CDR3 DNA reads TGTGCCAGCAGTCAGAGGGCCCAACGGGAGCAGTACTTC. Its translation: CASSQRAQREQYF.

The sample holds a few counts of this clonotype. V gene TRBV29-1 combines with J gene TRBJ2-5, with D perhaps being TRBD1 or TRBD2 (5 bases each). Germline V gene lookup returns CDR1 SQVTM and CDR2 ANQGSEA. Trimming cost V 3 bases and J 5 bases, with 16 bases left between them. This CDR3 is 14 amino acids long. CDR3 protein: CSVESQGRGETQYF. The CDR3 DNA follows: TGCAGCGTTGAGTCCCAGGGTCGAGGGGAGACCCAGTACTTC.

This clonotype was seen a handful of times. This chain joins TRBV18 and TRBJ2-3, with 11 bases lining up with TRBD1. Germline CDR1 reads KGHSH; CDR2 reads LQKENI. The CDR3 length is 17 residues. The V segment lost 2 bases and the J segment 3 bases; nucleotides outside the gene matches: 7. This CDR3 reads CASSPYRTGGPTDTQYF. The CDR3 coding sequence is TGTGCCAGCTCACCATACCGGACAGGGGGCCCTACAGATACGCAGTATTTT.

The table lists this clonotype with many counts. The chain is built from TRBV7-6 and TRBJ2-2; 11 bases line up with TRBD2. Germline CDR1 and CDR2: SGHVS and FNYEAQ. V was pared by 4 bases and J by 4 bases, with 2 bases of the junction left unmatched. CDR3 size: 15 residues. CDR3 sequence: CASSSGTSGTGELFF. The DNA of the CDR3 is TGTGCCAGCAGCTCCGGGACTAGCGGCACCGGGGAGCTGTTTTTT.

A single count supports this clonotype. V gene TRBV7-4 combines with J gene TRBJ2-1, with 7 bases identical to TRBD1. CDR1 and CDR2 from the germline V gene are SGHVT and SQSDAQ. The CDR3 runs to 13 residues. J gave up 11 bases and V 2 bases, and 6 bases lay outside the gene matches. The CDR3 nucleotides read TGTGCCAGCAGCTTATACAGGGGAGATAAGCAGTTCTTC. This translates into CASSLYRGDKQFF.

The V and J genes are TRBV12-3 or TRBV12-4 and TRBJ2-7; 8 positions agree with TRBD2. This CDR3 comprises 15 residues. Trimming removed 5 bases from V and 2 bases from J; junction bases left unmatched: 8. In DNA, the CDR3 is TGTGCCAGCAGTATTGCGGGAGGCTCCCCCTACGAGCAGTACTTC. Protein product: CASSIAGGSPYEQYF.

This clonotype appeared many times. The rearrangement uses TRBV7-2 and TRBJ2-5; the D gene could be TRBD1 or TRBD2 (5 bases each). Per the germline V gene, CDR1 is SGHTA and CDR2 is FQGNSA. V lost 4 bases and J 5 bases, leaving 17 bases between the germline ends. This CDR3 has 15 amino acids. CDR3 protein: CASSSGTLALETQYF. As DNA, the CDR3 is TGTGCCAGCAGCTCCGGGACGCTTGCGTTGGAGACCCAGTACTTC.

The chain is built from TRBV29-1 and TRBJ2-4, with D perhaps matching TRBD1 (6 bases). CDR1 and CDR2 (germline): SQVTM, ANQGSEA. V was clipped by 4 bases and J by 7 bases, with 14 bases between them. The CDR3 loop spans 13 amino acids. The CDR3 coding sequence is TGCAGCGTTGGGACAGCTCTCGGGAACATTCAGTACTTC. It is translated as CSVGTALGNIQYF.

This chain uses TRBV28 with TRBJ2-7; weak D call: TRBD2 (6 bases). CDR1 MDHEN and CDR2 SYDVKM come from the germline V gene. V lost 7 bases to trimming and J lost 3 bases, with 13 bases between them. The CDR3 is made up of 13 amino acids. The CDR3 nucleotides are TGTGCCAGCACCATTGGGGGGTTCTACGAGCAGTACTTC. Its protein product is CASTIGGFYEQYF.

CDR3 protein: CASSLQLAGAFYNEQFF. The DNA for the CDR3 is TGTGCCAGCAGTTTACAACTAGCGGGAGCGTTCTACAATGAGCAGTTCTTC. J is TRBJ2-1 and V is TRBV12-3 or TRBV12-4, with TRBD2 identical over 11 bases. The CDR3 covers 17 residues. V lost 2 bases to trimming and J lost 3 bases; unmatched junction nucleotides: 6.

In its sample, this clonotype was seen a few times. The CDR3 reads CASSLNRVGQETQYF. DNA of the CDR3: TGCGCCAGCAGCTTGAACAGGGTCGGTCAAGAGACCCAGTACTTC. J is TRBJ2-5 and V is TRBV5-1, with a tentative D call TRBD1 (6 bases). The ends were cut back, 1 base at V and 2 bases at J, with 12 bases in the middle. In germline, CDR1 is SGHRS, CDR2 YFSETQ. There are 15 residues in the CDR3.

This clonotype has more than one count but fewer than ten. The CDR3 region has the DNA TGCAGTGCGCCCCGCGGGCGGGAGGCTCGTGAGCAGTTCTTC. Translating gives CSAPRGREAREQFF. V is TRBV20-1 and J is TRBJ2-1, with 8 bases aligning to TRBD2. Trimming took 6 bases from V and 9 from J; bases not matched to a gene: 13. The CDR3 totals 14 residues. The germline CDR1 and CDR2 sequences are DFQATT and SNEGSKA (reference sequence).

This clonotype was counted at least ten times. The gene calls are TRBV7-9 and TRBJ1-3, with 7 nucleotides matching TRBD1. After removal of 0 bases from V and 0 bases from J, the junction contained 2 bases not matched to a gene. Looked up from germline, CDR1 is SEHNR and CDR2 is FQNEAQ (reference sequence). CDR3 size: 16 residues. CDR3 sequence: CASSLAGQYSGNTIYF. The CDR3 DNA sequence: TGTGCCAGCAGCTTAGCGGGACAGTACTCTGGAAACACCATATATTTT.

This clonotype was seen only a few times. J is TRBJ2-7 and V is TRBV2; D is perhaps TRBD1 or TRBD2 (5 bases each). The CDR3 runs 14 residues. The germline V and J ends were trimmed by 6 bases and 2 bases, with 14 bases remaining between them. From germline, CDR1 is SNHLY and CDR2 FYNNEI. CDR3 protein: CASRSVGVTYEQYF. For the CDR3, the DNA is TGTGCCAGCAGATCCGTGGGGGTTACCTACGAGCAGTACTTC.

The chain has TRBV10-2 and TRBJ2-7; D is unclear. The V gene's germline CDR1 is WSHSY and CDR2 SAAADI. CDR3 length: 14 amino acids. Trimming took off 2 bases at V and 5 bases at J, with 13 bases between the two ends. CDR3 coding DNA: TGCGCCAGCAGTGAGAGGGATCCCCAGAACGAGCAGTACTTC. Translated: CASSERDPQNEQYF.

This chain uses TRBV27 with TRBJ2-5; no firm D call. V shed 3 bases and J shed 2 bases, with 7 bases lying between them. The CDR3 loop spans 13 amino acids. The germline V gene has CDR1 MNHEY and CDR2 SMNVEV (reference sequence). The CDR3 region has the DNA TGTGCCAGCAGTTTTGAGAGGCAAGAGACCCAGTACTTC. Its translation: CASSFERQETQYF.

A few counts support this clonotype. The chain couples TRBV12-3 or TRBV12-4 to TRBJ2-1; D possibly corresponds to TRBD2 (5 bases). V was pared by 7 bases and J by 0 bases, with 10 bases between. The CDR3 contains 14 residues. The CDR3 reads CASIRGSSYNEQFF. The DNA of the CDR3 is TGTGCCAGCATCAGAGGGAGCTCCTACAATGAGCAGTTCTTC.

This clonotype was observed a few times. The rearrangement joins TRBV7-6 to TRBJ1-4; D may be TRBD1 (5 bases). The germline V and J ends were trimmed by 4 bases and 8 bases, with 23 bases remaining between them. Germline V gives CDR1 SGHVS, CDR2 FNYEAQ. There are 17 residues in the CDR3. CDR3 region: CASSSTPLGTVGEKLFF. The CDR3 DNA reads as TGTGCCAGCAGCTCCACGCCACTCGGGACGGTGGGAGAAAAACTGTTTTTT.

This clonotype was observed a handful of times. The chain recombines TRBV20-1 with TRBJ2-1, with TRBD2 matching over 8 bases. CDR1 and CDR2 (germline): DFQATT, SNEGSKA (reference sequence). After removal of 0 bases from V and 7 bases from J, the junction contained 8 bases not matched to a gene. This CDR3 region has 15 residues. CDR3 in DNA: TGCAGTGCTAGAGAGGCGGGAGGCCTCGGAAATGAGCAGTTCTTC. Encoded protein: CSAREAGGLGNEQFF.

The rearrangement links TRBV5-4 to TRBJ2-5, with TRBD2 identical over 7 bases. Germline V gives CDR1 SGHNT, CDR2 YYREEE (reference sequence). The V gene end was trimmed by 7 bases and the J gene end by 5 bases; junction bases not matched to a gene: 11. There are 14 residues in the CDR3. CDR3 in amino acids: CASAPEAGRETQYF. CDR3 DNA sequence: TGTGCCAGCGCCCCCGAAGCGGGACGGGAGACCCAGTACTTC.

The chain employs TRBV29-1 and TRBJ2-3; 7 bases map to TRBD1. The CDR3 runs to 13 residues. The trim removed 7 bases at V and 5 bases at J, leaving 9 bases unmatched. Germline CDR1 and CDR2: SQVTM and ANQGSEA. CDR3 bases: TGCAGCGCCCGACAGGGTGGGAGAGATACGCAGTATTTT. Translation gives CSARQGGRDTQYF.

The table lists this clonotype with many counts. The rearrangement uses TRBV28 and TRBJ2-1, with 8 bases that match TRBD2. Germline V gene data show CDR1 as MDHEN and CDR2 as SYDVKM. CDR3 length equals 17 residues. Trimming removed 5 bases from V and 1 base from J; junction bases left unmatched: 10. The CDR3 DNA is TGTGCCAGCAGTCCCTGGGCCGGGACTAGTTCCTACAATGAGCAGTTCTTC. Protein: CASSPWAGTSSYNEQFF.